The rows below give T cell receptor beta chains drawn from one sample of a study of blood T cell repertoires in COVID-19. The data were produced by immunoSEQ multiplex PCR, yet TCRdb's version contains in-frame clones alone and is incomplete. This sample has roughly 180,000 clones, with approximately 90% found just once. Sequenced material: PBMCs or T cells enriched from blood (not recorded which). The source of these receptors is a woman aged 30 to 39 who had recovered from COVID-19. Both conserved end residues are part of each CDR3. A D gene is named only where the DNA matches it firmly. Only part of the rows carry a size: once, few, many, or a class if the clone is expanded.

d_call	clone_size	v_call	j_call	cdr3_aa	cdr3_nt
TRBD1	.	TRBV6-2/TRBV6-3	TRBJ1-6	CASSLEGGNSPLHF	TGTGCCAGCAGTTTAGAAGGGGGCAATTCACCCCTCCACTTT
.	few	TRBV7-2	TRBJ2-3	CASSLAYTDTQYF	TGTGCCAGCAGCTTGGCATACACAGATACGCAGTATTTT
.	few	TRBV6-5	TRBJ2-6	CASSYGEGAGANVLTF	TGTGCCAGCAGTTACGGTGAAGGGGCTGGGGCCAACGTCCTGACTTTC
.	few	TRBV30	TRBJ1-1	CAWSPDRNTEAFF	TGTGCCTGGAGTCCGGACAGGAACACTGAAGCTTTCTTT
.	.	TRBV19	TRBJ2-3	CASSNTGIRTDTQYF	TGTGCCAGTAGTAATACAGGTATTCGCACAGATACGCAGTATTTT
.	.	TRBV6-2/TRBV6-3	TRBJ2-7	CASSYRYEQYF	TGTGCCAGCAGTTACCGGTACGAGCAGTACTTC
.	.	TRBV6-1	TRBJ1-1	CASSDRFSGNTEAFF	TGTGCCAGCAGTGATCGCTTTTCAGGGAACACTGAAGCTTTCTTT
.	.	TRBV10-3	TRBJ1-2	CAISDRANYGYTF	TGTGCCATCAGTGACAGGGCGAACTATGGCTACACCTTC
TRBD1	.	TRBV7-2	TRBJ1-1	CASSPTGVGTEAFF	TGTGCCAGCAGCCCGACAGGGGTAGGGACTGAAGCTTTCTTT
.	.	TRBV25-1	TRBJ2-5	CASSEGAMETQYF	TGTGCCAGCAGTGAAGGGGCTATGGAGACCCAGTACTTC
.	.	TRBV6-5	TRBJ1-3	CASTPGGSGNTIYF	TGTGCCAGCACCCCGGGAGGCTCTGGAAACACCATATATTTT
.	.	TRBV2	TRBJ2-7	CASSERGTPYEQYF	TGTGCCAGCAGTGAACGGGGGACCCCCTACGAGCAGTACTTC